Presented here are 4 T cell receptor beta chains from one specimen sequenced in a study of CD8+CD57+ T cells in acquired aplastic anemia. Patients who underwent sequencing had shown CD8+CD57+ cell expansion by flow cytometry. Profiling that covered TCR beta VDJ and CDR3 relied on genomic DNA as its template. One entry per CDR3 protein, called by TCRdb with MiXCR from the reads. This table has some 160,000 distinct CDR3 sequences, around 47% appearing once. Specimen: sorted CD4+, CD8+, or CD8+CD57+ T cells (not recorded which) from PBMCs. These receptors were taken from a human donor with aplastic anemia.

Notes on this clonotype: The germline gene is not matched at one end of the junction; a read error may be the cause. V is TRBV7-9 and J is TRBJ1-6, with D unresolved. The CDR3 length is 13 residues. Germline CDR1 and CDR2: SEHNR and FQNEAQ (reference sequence). The CDR3 loop reads CASSSESNSPLHF. CDR3 bases: TGTGCCAGCAGCTCAGAGTCTAATTCACCCCTCCACTTC.

The chain employs TRBV25-1 and TRBJ1-6; tentative D call: TRBD1 (6 bases). The ends were cut back, 4 bases at V and 10 bases at J, with 11 bases in the middle. Per the germline V gene, CDR1 is MGHDK and CDR2 is SYGVNS. The CDR3 covers 13 residues. The CDR3 protein is CASSGGGRSPLHF. The DNA for the CDR3 is TGTGCCAGCAGTGGGGGGGGGCGGTCACCCCTCCACTTT.

The rearrangement joins TRBV29-1 to TRBJ1-1, with a possible D match to TRBD1 (6 bases). Per the germline V gene, CDR1 is SQVTM and CDR2 is ANQGSEA. The V and J ends lost 6 bases and 6 bases respectively, with 17 bases between them. The CDR3 length is 13 residues. CDR3 region: CSVRGAGGPEAFF. Written as DNA, the CDR3 is TGCAGCGTACGGGGGGCAGGAGGTCCTGAAGCTTTCTTT.

Ten or more counts support this clonotype. The rearrangement links TRBV27 to TRBJ2-7, with unresolved D. The germline gives CDR1 MNHEY, CDR2 SMNVEV (reference sequence). This CDR3 region has 9 residues. V dropped 8 bases and J dropped 5 bases, with 4 bases sitting between them. In DNA, the CDR3 is TGTGCCAGCGGCGACGAGCAGTACGTC. Its protein product is CASGDEQYV.